Shown below are 25 T cell receptor beta chains from a single sample sequenced in a study of T-cell memory formation after mild COVID-19. TCRdb re-called the 5' RACE reads with MiXCR, one entry per CDR3 protein. The table records about 200,000 distinct CDR3 sequences, 16% of them present only once. The material sequenced was PBMCs or a T cell subset sorted from them (not recorded which). The receptors derive from an adult woman who had mild COVID-19 (a few samples of this study predate the infection). Cell type and time point are not known.

The chain recombines TRBV5-1 with TRBJ2-7; perhaps TRBD2 as D (6 bases). V was shortened by 3 bases and J by 1 base, with 14 bases between the two germline ends. The CDR3 sequence is 15 residues long. The V gene's germline CDR1 is SGHRS and CDR2 YFSETQ. The CDR3 DNA reads TGCGCCAGCAGCTCCACCGGGGGTTTTTCCTACGAGCAGTACTTC. It specifies CASSSTGGFSYEQYF.

In this sample, this clonotype turned up once. V usage is TRBV18 and J usage is TRBJ2-5; D possibly corresponds to TRBD2 (6 bases). The CDR3 runs 13 residues. CDR1 is KGHSH and CDR2 is LQKENI in the germline V gene. The V gene lost 2 bases and the J gene lost 5 bases, with 9 bases spanning the gap. CDR3 loop: CASSPSGVETQYF. CDR3 nucleotides: TGTGCCAGCTCACCATCGGGGGTCGAGACCCAGTACTTC.

This clonotype was seen repeatedly, ten times or more. This chain connects TRBV12-3 or TRBV12-4 to TRBJ2-1; weak D call: TRBD2 (7 bases). CDR3 size: 15 residues. V lost 3 bases and J 4 bases, leaving 13 bases between the germline ends. The DNA for the CDR3 is TGTGCCAGCAGTTTGGGGCGGGGGCTTTACAATGAGCAGTTCTTC. Translating gives CASSLGRGLYNEQFF.

This clonotype was recorded at least ten times. This chain connects TRBV12-3 or TRBV12-4 to TRBJ2-5, with 8 bases that match TRBD1. This CDR3 has 13 amino acids. Trimming at V came to 6 bases and at J to 2 bases, leaving 2 bases not matched to a gene. This CDR3 reads CASRRQGQETQYF. In DNA form, the CDR3 reads TGTGCCAGCAGACGACAGGGGCAAGAGACCCAGTACTTC.

This clonotype was recorded a few times. V is TRBV7-2 and J is TRBJ2-3; 7 bases are shared with TRBD2. The germline V gene encodes CDR1 SGHTA and CDR2 FQGNSA. V gave up 4 bases and J gave up 14 bases; unmatched junction bases: 9. The CDR3 has 12 amino acids. CDR3 region: CASSSTGVAGYF. The CDR3, as DNA: TGTGCCAGCAGCTCTACTGGGGTAGCGGGGTATTTT.

This clonotype was found a few times. The chain couples TRBV12-3 or TRBV12-4 to TRBJ2-1; D gene ambiguous. The V and J ends lost 5 bases and 5 bases respectively, with 19 bases between them. The CDR3 runs to 16 residues. For the CDR3, the DNA is TGTGCCAGCAGTCCACCTCAACCACTCAGGAACAATGAGCAGTTCTTC. It yields the protein CASSPPQPLRNNEQFF.

The chain's CDR3 is CASSPYLQDSYEQYF. Here the CDR3 DNA reads TGTGCCAGCTCACCCTACCTACAGGACTCCTACGAGCAGTACTTC. The chain links TRBV18 to TRBJ2-7; D is possibly TRBD1 (5 bases). This CDR3 is built from 15 residues. CDR1 KGHSH and CDR2 LQKENI come from the germline V gene. Trimming shortened V by 3 bases and J by 0 bases, and 12 bases separated the two germline ends.

This clonotype was counted ten times or more. The chain employs TRBV5-1 and TRBJ2-3; 7 nucleotides agree with TRBD1. J was trimmed by 3 bases and V by 4 bases; bases with no gene match: 2. This CDR3 contains 13 residues. The germline V gene has CDR1 SGHRS and CDR2 YFSETQ. CDR3 nucleotide sequence: TGCGCCAGCAGCATGGACAGGACAGATACGCAGTATTTT. Its translation is CASSMDRTDTQYF.

This clonotype was seen a few times. The V and J genes are TRBV7-2 and TRBJ2-5, with 10 bases that match TRBD2. V was clipped by 5 bases and J by 5 bases; unmatched bases: 11. Germline loops: CDR1 SGHTA, CDR2 FQGNSA. The CDR3 is made up of 16 amino acids. The CDR3 nucleotides read TGTGCCAGCAGCCGCGCGGAGCGGGGGGGCCGGGAGACCCAGTACTTC. Protein: CASSRAERGGRETQYF. The complete variable domain, with remaining parts taken from reference TRBV7-2 and TRBJ2-5, reads GAGVSQSPSNKVTEKGKDVELRCDPISGHTALYWYRQSLGQGLEFLIYFQGNSAPDKSGLPSDRFSAERTGGSVSTLTIQRTQQEDSAVYLCASSRAERGGRETQYFGPGTRLLVL.

The chain combines TRBV24-1 with TRBJ2-1; D is perhaps TRBD1 (6 bases). V lost 3 bases and J 8 bases, leaving 13 bases between the germline ends. Germline loops: CDR1 KGHDR, CDR2 SFDVKD. CDR3 size: 14 residues. The CDR3 sequence is CATSDLGQPDEQFF. The CDR3, as DNA: TGTGCCACCAGTGATCTCGGACAGCCGGATGAGCAGTTCTTC.

A single count supports this clonotype. The chain links TRBV4-1 to TRBJ2-3; 10 bases line up with TRBD2. CDR3 length equals 15 residues. V shed 6 bases and J 0 bases; nucleotides not matched to a gene: 3. Germline lookup yields CDR1 MGHRA and CDR2 YSYEKL. CDR3 coding DNA: TGCGCCAGCAGGTATAGCGGGGGGAGCACAGATACGCAGTATTTT. This translates into CASRYSGGSTDTQYF.

This clonotype was recorded many times. The chain couples TRBV6-1 to TRBJ1-1, with D maybe TRBD1 (5 bases). The CDR3 length is 13 residues. V was trimmed by 1 base and J by 7 bases, leaving 10 bases between them. Germline CDR1 is MNHNS and CDR2 is SASEGT. CDR3 sequence reads: CASSEVNRNEAFF. CDR3 DNA: TGTGCCAGCAGTGAAGTTAACAGGAATGAAGCTTTCTTT.

The rearrangement uses TRBV7-6 and TRBJ1-5; D is undetermined. The germline gives CDR1 SGHVS, CDR2 FNYEAQ. The CDR3 length is 15 residues. Trimming pared 5 bases from V and 2 bases from J, leaving 13 bases between. The CDR3 region has the DNA TGTGCCAGCAGCCAAGGTATTAGGGGCAATCAGCCCCAGCATTTT. Amino acids: CASSQGIRGNQPQHF.

This clonotype appeared a few times. This chain connects TRBV10-3 to TRBJ2-7; D gene ambiguous. The CDR3 is 13 residues long. V gave up 3 bases and J gave up 0 bases, with 6 bases separating them. The germline CDR1 and CDR2 sequences are ENHRY and SYGVKD. For the CDR3, the DNA is TGTGCCATCAGTGAAGGTACCTCCTACGAGCAGTACTTC. Protein product: CAISEGTSYEQYF.

This clonotype was counted a few times. J is TRBJ2-3 and V is TRBV6-5, with 8 positions matching TRBD1. The V and J ends lost 6 bases and 6 bases, in that order; junction bases with no gene match: 14. This CDR3 region has 16 residues. CDR1 MNHEY and CDR2 SVGAGI come from the germline V gene. The CDR3 here is CASSPGTGGSWDTQYF. In DNA form, the CDR3 reads TGTGCCAGCAGCCCCGGGACAGGAGGGTCGTGGGATACGCAGTATTTT.

At least ten counts were recorded for this clonotype. The chain recombines TRBV5-1 with TRBJ2-7; D is perhaps TRBD1 (5 bases). CDR3 length equals 14 residues. V shed 4 bases and J shed 2 bases, with 13 bases lying between them. Germline V lookup: CDR1 SGHRS, CDR2 YFSETQ. The CDR3 nucleotides are TGCGCCAGCAGCCTCGGTGACAGTGCCTACGAGCAGTACTTC. Translating gives CASSLGDSAYEQYF.

This clonotype was detected a few times. This sequence joins TRBV7-9 and TRBJ2-3; D may correspond to TRBD1 or TRBD2 (5 bases each). Germline values: CDR1 SEHNR, CDR2 FQNEAQ (reference sequence). The CDR3 has 14 amino acids. V shed 5 bases and J shed 9 bases, with 18 bases lying between them. The CDR3 is CASSLSGRGVTQYF. As DNA, the CDR3 is TGTGCCAGCAGCCTATCGGGTAGGGGAGTGACGCAGTATTTT.

This clonotype was observed at least ten times. The rearrangement joins TRBV11-2 to TRBJ2-6; TRBD2 might be the D (6 bases). CDR1 SGHAT and CDR2 FQNNGV come from the germline V gene. This CDR3 region has 17 residues. Between the trimmed V and J ends, which lost 1 base and 2 bases, there was a span of 12 bases. The CDR3 reads CASSLAGGRTGANVLTF. CDR3 sequence (DNA): TGTGCCAGCAGCTTAGCCGGGGGAAGGACTGGGGCCAACGTCCTGACTTTC.

This chain joins TRBV12-3 or TRBV12-4 and TRBJ2-7; D is tentatively TRBD1 or TRBD2 (6 bases each). Trimming removed 0 bases at V and 9 bases at J, with 12 bases between. CDR3 length equals 13 residues. Written as DNA, the CDR3 is TGTGCCAGCAGTTTAGCGGCCGGGGGCACGCAGTACTTC. Protein product: CASSLAAGGTQYF.

There are a few counts of this clonotype. The rearrangement joins TRBV7-8 to TRBJ2-4; D call uncertain. Trimming removed 2 bases from V and 3 bases from J, with 14 bases in between. The germline CDR1 and CDR2 sequences are SGHVS and FQNEAQ. The CDR3 extends over 16 amino acids. The CDR3 coding sequence is TGTGCCAGCAGCTTAACCCGGGCCAATAGCAAAAACATTCAGTACTTC. This sequence encodes CASSLTRANSKNIQYF. The variable domain in full, completed from reference TRBV7-8 and TRBJ2-4, reads GAGVSQSPRYKVAKRGQDVALRCDPISGHVSLFWYQQALGQGPEFLTYFQNEAQLDKSGLPSDRFFAERPEGSVSTLKIQRTQQEDSAVYLCASSLTRANSKNIQYFGAGTRLSVL.

This clonotype came up many times. This sequence joins TRBV7-8 and TRBJ1-2, with D unclear. The CDR3 has 13 amino acids. The V end was cut by 3 bases, the J end by 4 bases, with 9 bases between. CDR1 and CDR2 (germline): SGHVS, FQNEAQ. The CDR3 protein is CASSFSTGYGYTF. DNA for the CDR3: TGTGCCAGCAGCTTCAGTACGGGCTATGGCTACACCTTC.

In this sample, this clonotype turned up a few times. The rearrangement links TRBV7-2 to TRBJ2-3; D uncertain. Germline V gene sequence: CDR1 SGHTA, CDR2 FQGNSA. V lost 1 base to trimming and J lost 6 bases, with 11 bases between them. CDR3 length: 14 residues. The CDR3 coding sequence is TGTGCCAGCAGCTTAGATAGAGTAGTGGATACGCAGTATTTT. It specifies CASSLDRVVDTQYF.

A few counts support this clonotype. The rearrangement uses TRBV10-3 and TRBJ1-5; D not certain. The germline V and J ends were trimmed by 0 bases and 6 bases, with 6 bases remaining between them. Germline CDR1 and CDR2: ENHRY and SYGVKD. This CDR3 region has 13 residues. CDR3 in DNA: TGTGCCATCAGTGAGTCAGAATTTCAGCCCCAGCATTTT. Translation gives CAISESEFQPQHF.

This clonotype was observed many times. V and J are TRBV6-2 or TRBV6-3 and TRBJ2-1, with 7 nucleotides matching TRBD2. The germline CDR1 and CDR2 sequences are MNHEY and SVGEGT. The CDR3 totals 15 residues. J was trimmed by 7 bases and V by 5 bases; bases with no gene match: 11. CDR3 sequence reads: CASSQNGRLKNEQFF. In nucleotides, the CDR3 is TGTGCCAGCAGTCAGAACGGGAGGCTGAAGAATGAGCAGTTCTTC.

This clonotype was seen a handful of times. The chain joins TRBV20-1 to TRBJ2-2, with no clear D. CDR3 size: 15 residues. Per the germline V gene, CDR1 is DFQATT and CDR2 is SNEGSKA (reference sequence). Trimming took off 1 base at V and 4 bases at J, with 13 bases between the two ends. The CDR3, as DNA: TGCAGTGCTAGAGCCTTGATAGGGCTCACCGGGGAGCTGTTTTTT. Translating it yields CSARALIGLTGELFF.